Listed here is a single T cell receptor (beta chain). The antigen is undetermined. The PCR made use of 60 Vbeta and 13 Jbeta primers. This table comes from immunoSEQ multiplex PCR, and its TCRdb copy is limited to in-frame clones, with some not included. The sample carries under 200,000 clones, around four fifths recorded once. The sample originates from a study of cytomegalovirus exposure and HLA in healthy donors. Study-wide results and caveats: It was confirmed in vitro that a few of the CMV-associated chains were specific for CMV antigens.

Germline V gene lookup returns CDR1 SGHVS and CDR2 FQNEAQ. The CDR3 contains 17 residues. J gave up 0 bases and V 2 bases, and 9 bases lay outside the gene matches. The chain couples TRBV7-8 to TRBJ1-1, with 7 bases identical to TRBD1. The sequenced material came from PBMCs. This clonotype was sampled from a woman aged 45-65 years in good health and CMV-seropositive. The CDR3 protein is CASSLPRGPAVNTEAFF. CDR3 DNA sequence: TGTGCCAGCAGCTTACCTAGGGGGCCTGCGGTGAACACTGAAGCTTTCTTT.